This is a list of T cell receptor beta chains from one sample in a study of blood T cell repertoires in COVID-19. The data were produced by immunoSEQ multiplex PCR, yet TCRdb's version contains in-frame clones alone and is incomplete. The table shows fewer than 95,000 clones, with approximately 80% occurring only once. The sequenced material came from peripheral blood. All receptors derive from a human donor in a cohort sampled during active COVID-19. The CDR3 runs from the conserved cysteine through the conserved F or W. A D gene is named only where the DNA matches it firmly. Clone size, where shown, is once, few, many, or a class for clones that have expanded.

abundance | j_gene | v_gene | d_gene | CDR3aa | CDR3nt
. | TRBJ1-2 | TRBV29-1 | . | CSGLARDYGYTF | TGCAGCGGTCTTGCCCGGGACTATGGCTACACCTTC
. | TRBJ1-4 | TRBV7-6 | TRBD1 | CASSLGTAFNEKLFF | TGTGCCAGCAGCCTGGGGACAGCATTTAATGAAAAACTGTTTTTT
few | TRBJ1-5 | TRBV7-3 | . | CASGTGISNQPQHF | TGTGCCAGCGGCACAGGGATTAGCAATCAGCCCCAGCATTTT
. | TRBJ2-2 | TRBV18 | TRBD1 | CASSPNPRTGVAGELFF | TGTGCCAGCTCACCAAACCCCCGGACAGGGGTAGCCGGGGAGCTGTTTTTT
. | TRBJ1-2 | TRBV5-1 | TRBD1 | CASKETGNYGYTF | TGCGCCAGCAAGGAGACAGGGAACTATGGCTACACCTTC
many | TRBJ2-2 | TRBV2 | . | CASSEALLRGELFF | TGTGCCAGCAGTGAAGCGCTTCTGCGCGGGGAGCTGTTTTTT
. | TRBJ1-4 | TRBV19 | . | CASSINSGEKLFF | TGTGCCAGTAGTATTAACAGCGGTGAAAAACTGTTTTTT
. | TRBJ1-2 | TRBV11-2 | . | CASSLARGMGLNYGYTF | TGTGCCAGCAGCTTAGCAAGGGGAATGGGGCTGAACTATGGCTACACCTTC
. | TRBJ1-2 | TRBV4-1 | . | CASSQERGANYGYTF | TGCGCCAGCAGCCAAGAGCGGGGAGCTAACTATGGCTACACCTTC
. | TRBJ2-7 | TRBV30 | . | CAWSTSSYEQYF | TGTGCCTGGAGTACTAGCTCCTACGAGCAGTATTTC
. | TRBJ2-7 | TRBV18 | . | CASSPAQNSYEQYF | TGTGCCAGCTCACCAGCACAGAACTCCTACGAGCAGTACTTC
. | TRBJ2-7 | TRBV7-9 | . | CASSLVLSGNRGEQYF | TGTGCCAGCAGCTTAGTTCTTTCAGGTAATCGGGGGGAGCAGTACTTC
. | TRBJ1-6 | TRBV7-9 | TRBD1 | CASSTNRGSSYNSPLHF | TGTGCCAGCAGCACCAACAGGGGAAGCTCCTATAATTCACCCCTCCACTTT
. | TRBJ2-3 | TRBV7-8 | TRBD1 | CASSLWGTGGADTQYF | TGTGCCAGCAGCTTATGGGGGACAGGGGGAGCAGATACGCAGTATTTT
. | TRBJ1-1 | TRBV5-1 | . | CASSSQGGTEAFF | TGCGCCAGCAGCTCGCAGGGTGGTACTGAAGCTTTCTTT
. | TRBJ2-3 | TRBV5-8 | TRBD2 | CASSSLAGENTDTQYF | TGTGCCAGCAGCTCCCTAGCGGGGGAAAACACAGATACGCAGTATTTT
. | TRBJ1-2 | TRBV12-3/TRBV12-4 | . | CASSPRGLDGYTF | TGTGCCAGCAGCCCCCGGGGTTTGGATGGCTACACCTTC
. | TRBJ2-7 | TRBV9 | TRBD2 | CASSVASGGPYEQYF | TGTGCCAGCAGCGTAGCTAGCGGGGGACCTTACGAGCAGTACTTC
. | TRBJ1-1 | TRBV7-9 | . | CASSFMSLGGTEAFF | TGTGCCAGCAGCTTCATGAGCCTTGGCGGTACTGAAGCTTTCTTT
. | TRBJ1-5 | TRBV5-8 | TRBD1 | CASSDTTGVNQPQHF | TGTGCCAGCAGCGACACGACAGGGGTTAATCAGCCCCAGCATTTT
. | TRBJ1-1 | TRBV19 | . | CASSSTWRRGQNTEAFF | TGTGCCAGTAGTTCGACATGGCGCAGGGGACAGAACACTGAAGCTTTCTTT
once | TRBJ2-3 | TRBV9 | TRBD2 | CASSVERGGVADTQYF | TGTGCCAGCAGCGTCGAGCGGGGGGGCGTAGCAGATACGCAGTATTTT
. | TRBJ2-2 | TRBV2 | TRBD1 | CASSVGTGTGELFF | TGTGCCAGCAGTGTCGGGACAGGGACCGGGGAGCTGTTTTTT
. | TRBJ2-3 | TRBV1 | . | CTSSHCRTSGGASTPSTDTQYF | TGCACCAGCAGCCACTGCAGGACTAGCGGGGGAGCTTCGACTCCTAGCACAGATACGCAGTATTTT
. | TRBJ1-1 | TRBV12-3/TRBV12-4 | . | CASSSLRDRGAFF | TGTGCCAGCAGTTCCCTCCGGGATCGTGGAGCTTTCTTT
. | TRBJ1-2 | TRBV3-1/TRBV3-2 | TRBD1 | CASSPGQVTYGYTF | TGTGCCAGCAGCCCAGGACAGGTCACCTATGGCTACACCTTC
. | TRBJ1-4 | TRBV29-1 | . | CSVTQGATNEKLFF | TGCAGCGTTACTCAGGGTGCAACTAATGAAAAACTGTTTTTT
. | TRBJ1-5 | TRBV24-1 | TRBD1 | CATSAGQGTNQPQHF | TGTGCCACCAGTGCGGGACAGGGTACAAATCAGCCCCAGCATTTT
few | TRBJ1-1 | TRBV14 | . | CASSQARGGTEAFF | TGTGCCAGCAGCCAAGCCCGGGGGGGGACTGAAGCTTTCTTT
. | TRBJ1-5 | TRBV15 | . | CATSRDLNSRNQPQHF | TGTGCCACCAGCAGAGATTTGAACAGCCGCAATCAGCCCCAGCATTTT
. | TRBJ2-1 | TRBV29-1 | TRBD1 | CSVRDRGSYNEQFF | TGCAGCGTTCGGGACAGGGGGTCCTACAATGAGCAGTTCTTC
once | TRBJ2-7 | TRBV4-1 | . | CASSQNPGGTYEQYF | TGCGCCAGCAGCCAGAACCCGGGTGGTACCTACGAGCAGTACTTC
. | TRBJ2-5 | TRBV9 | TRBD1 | CASSSSGTGGGIETQYF | TGTGCCAGCAGCAGTTCCGGGACAGGGGGAGGGATAGAGACCCAGTACTTC
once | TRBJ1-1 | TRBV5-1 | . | CASSSGQPSMNTEAFF | TGCGCCAGCAGCTCCGGACAGCCGAGCATGAACACTGAAGCTTTCTTT
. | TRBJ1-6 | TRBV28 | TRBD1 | CASSFRGQRNSPLHF | TGTGCCAGCAGTTTCAGGGGACAGAGGAATTCACCCCTCCACTTT
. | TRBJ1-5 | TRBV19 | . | CASRHQGSYQPQHF | TGTGCCAGTAGACACCAGGGTTCTTATCAGCCCCAGCATTTT
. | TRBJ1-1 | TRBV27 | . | CASSFSLNTEAFF | TGTGCCAGCAGTTTTAGCCTGAACACTGAAGCTTTCTTT
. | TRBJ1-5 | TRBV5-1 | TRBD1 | CASSAGDSSEPQHF | TGCGCCAGCAGCGCCGGGGACAGTAGCGAGCCCCAGCATTTT
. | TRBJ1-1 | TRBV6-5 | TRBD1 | CASSQRTGASTEAFF | TGTGCCAGCAGCCAACGCACAGGGGCGAGCACTGAAGCTTTCTTT
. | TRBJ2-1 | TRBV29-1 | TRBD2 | CSVPLAGGGEQFF | TGCAGCGTTCCGCTAGCGGGGGGGGGTGAGCAGTTCTTC
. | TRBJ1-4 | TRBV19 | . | CASSIPREKLFF | TGTGCCAGTAGTATCCCTCGGGAGAAACTGTTTTTT
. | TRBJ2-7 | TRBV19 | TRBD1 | CASLARDRVPYEQYF | TGTGCCAGCCTAGCACGGGACAGGGTGCCCTACGAGCAGTACTTC
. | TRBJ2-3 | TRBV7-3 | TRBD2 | CASSRLAGVGDTQYF | TGTGCCAGCAGCAGACTAGCGGGGGTAGGAGATACGCAGTATTTT
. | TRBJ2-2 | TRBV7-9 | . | CASSFLGSGTGELFF | TGTGCCAGCAGCTTTTTGGGGAGTGGAACCGGGGAGCTGTTTTTT
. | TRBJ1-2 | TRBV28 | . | CASSLTALGGYTF | TGTGCCAGCAGTCTGACGGCCCTAGGCGGCTACACCTTC
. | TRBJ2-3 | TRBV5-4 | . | CASSIGTDTQYF | TGTGCCAGCAGCATAGGCACAGATACGCAGTATTTT
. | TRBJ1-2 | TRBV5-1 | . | CASSASQGGYGYTF | TGCGCCAGCAGCGCCTCCCAGGGCGGCTATGGCTACACCTTC
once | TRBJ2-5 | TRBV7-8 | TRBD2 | CASSPSPRGGPETQYF | TGTGCCAGCAGCCCTAGCCCGCGGGGGGGCCCAGAGACCCAGTACTTC
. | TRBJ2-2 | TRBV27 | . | CASNPTGQANTGELFF | TGTGCCAGCAACCCCACTGGACAAGCCAACACCGGGGAGCTGTTTTTT
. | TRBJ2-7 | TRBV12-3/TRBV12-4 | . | CASSPGGGTEHHF | TGTGCCAGCAGCCCTGGAGGGGGGACAGAGCATCACTTC
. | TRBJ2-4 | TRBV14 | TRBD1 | CASSQTGEYIQYF | TGTGCCAGCAGCCAGACAGGGGAGTACATTCAGTACTTC
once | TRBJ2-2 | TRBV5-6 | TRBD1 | CASSSGQGVGELFF | TGTGCCAGCAGCTCTGGACAGGGGGTCGGGGAGCTGTTTTTT
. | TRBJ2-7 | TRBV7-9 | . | CASSPDRDTTYEQYF | TGTGCCAGCAGCCCCGACCGGGACACAACCTACGAGCAGTACTTC
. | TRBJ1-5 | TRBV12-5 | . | CASGHTGNNQPQHF | TGTGCTAGTGGCCATACGGGTAACAATCAGCCCCAGCATTTT